The 17 T cell receptor beta chains below were found in one sample sequenced in a study of cytomegalovirus exposure and HLA in healthy donors. The PCR contained 60 Vbeta and 13 Jbeta primers. TCRdb's copy holds only in-frame clones and misses some; the assay was immunoSEQ multiplex PCR. The sample is made up of 70,000 or so clones, and the top ten hold about 0.83% of it. The sample consisted of PBMCs. These receptors were obtained from a boy younger than 18 in good health and CMV-seronegative.

Points on this clone: In the same sample, other DNA sequences code for this CDR3. The chain recombines TRBV4-1 with TRBJ2-1; 11 positions match TRBD2. The CDR3 length is 14 residues. Germline V gene data show CDR1 as MGHRA and CDR2 as YSYEKL. The V gene end was trimmed by 2 bases and the J gene end by 10 bases; junction bases not matched to a gene: 4. CDR3 sequence (DNA): TGCGCCAGCAGCCAACTAGCGGGGGGTGAGGAGCAGTTCTTC. Translation: CASSQLAGGEEQFF.

This chain joins TRBV30 and TRBJ1-6, with D perhaps TRBD1 (6 bases). The CDR3 has 13 amino acids. CDR1 is GTSNPN and CDR2 is SVGIG in the germline V gene (reference sequence). The germline V and J ends were trimmed by 2 bases and 8 bases, with 10 bases remaining between them. In nucleotides, the CDR3 is TGTGCCTGGAGTCTAGGGGGAGATTCACCCCTCCACTTT. Translation: CAWSLGGDSPLHF.

V is TRBV6-6 and J is TRBJ2-7; 11 positions agree with TRBD2. The V segment lost 5 bases and the J segment 1 base; nucleotides outside the gene matches: 1. The CDR3 has 14 amino acids. Germline CDR1 MNHNY, CDR2 SVGAGI (reference sequence). As DNA, the CDR3 is TGTGCCAGCAGTCGGACTAGCGGGTCCTACGAGCAGTACTTC. Protein: CASSRTSGSYEQYF.

The V gene is TRBV11-2, the J gene TRBJ2-7, with 10 bases aligning to TRBD2. This CDR3 contains 15 residues. The ends lost 5 bases at V and 1 base at J; junction bases unmatched: 5. CDR1 is SGHAT, CDR2 FQNNGV, per germline. This chain's CDR3 is CASSASGRGSYEQYF. CDR3 DNA sequence: TGTGCCAGCAGCGCAAGCGGGAGGGGTTCCTACGAGCAGTACTTC.

The rearrangement joins TRBV6-5 to TRBJ1-2; 8 nucleotides align to TRBD1. V trimming: 5 bases; J trimming: 4 bases; junction bases outside the gene matches: 6. The CDR3 loop spans 14 amino acids. CDR1 is MNHEY and CDR2 is SVGAGI in the germline V gene. The CDR3 here is CASSQTGDLYGYTF. The DNA for the CDR3 is TGTGCCAGCAGTCAGACAGGGGACCTCTATGGCTACACCTTC.

CDR3 DNA sequence: TGTGCCAGTAGTACACAGGGATGGAGGTCTGAAGCTTTCTTT. The encoded protein is CASSTQGWRSEAFF. The genes are TRBV19 and TRBJ1-1; D might be TRBD1 (6 bases). The CDR3 loop spans 14 amino acids. The V and J ends lost 4 bases and 6 bases respectively, with 15 bases between them. CDR1 and CDR2 (germline): LNHDA, SQIVND (reference sequence).

The chain carries TRBV7-9 and TRBJ1-4; D gene unclear. V lost 1 base and J lost 0, with 12 bases in between. This CDR3 contains 17 residues. CDR1 and CDR2 (germline): SEHNR, FQNEAQ (reference sequence). CDR3 in DNA: TGTGCCAGCAGCTTAGGGCCGGGGAGGACAACTAATGAAAAACTGTTTTTT. The encoded protein is CASSLGPGRTTNEKLFF.

This chain connects TRBV4-3 to TRBJ1-3, with 8 bases fitting TRBD1. Germline loops: CDR1 LGHNA, CDR2 YSLEER. This CDR3 spans 17 amino acids. Trimming at V came to 0 bases and at J to 7 bases, leaving 11 bases not matched to a gene. CDR3 residues: CASSQEAGWDRRNTIYF. As DNA, the CDR3 is TGCGCCAGCAGCCAAGAAGCGGGATGGGACAGGAGGAACACCATATATTTT.

The chain couples TRBV5-1 to TRBJ1-1; tentatively, D is TRBD1 (5 bases). V was pared by 3 bases and J by 5 bases, with 14 bases between. The CDR3 has 14 amino acids. Germline CDR1 is SGHRS and CDR2 is YFSETQ. DNA for the CDR3: TGCGCCAGCAGCTGGGAGGGGAGGCGAACTGAAGCTTTCTTT. Protein product: CASSWEGRRTEAFF.

The V call is TRBV5-1, the J call TRBJ1-2; the match to TRBD1 covers 7 bases. The CDR3 totals 14 residues. Germline V gene data show CDR1 as SGHRS and CDR2 as YFSETQ. V was pared by 4 bases and J by 7 bases, with 10 bases of the junction left unmatched. The CDR3 DNA sequence: TGCGCCAGCAGCCCCAGGACAGGCCATGGTGGCTACACCTTC. The encoded protein is CASSPRTGHGGYTF.

CDR3 sequence reads: CASSPSIRQGPSAEAFF. The CDR3 coding sequence is TGTGCCAGCTCACCGTCAATCCGACAGGGGCCATCAGCTGAAGCTTTCTTT. The chain has TRBV18 and TRBJ1-1; 8 nucleotides line up with TRBD1. V shed 3 bases and J 6 bases; nucleotides not matched to a gene: 15. The CDR3 length is 17 residues. CDR1 is KGHSH, CDR2 LQKENI, per germline. The complete variable domain, with remaining parts taken from reference TRBV18 and TRBJ1-1, reads NAGVMQNPRHLVRRRGQEARLRCSPMKGHSHVYWYRQLPEEGLKFMVYLQKENIIDESGMPKERFSAEFPKEGPSILRIQQVVRGDSAAYFCASSPSIRQGPSAEAFFGQGTRLTVV.

The chain employs TRBV30 and TRBJ2-6, with a weak D call TRBD1 (5 bases). The CDR3 spans 15 residues. V was shortened by 5 bases and J by 2 bases, with 13 bases between the two germline ends. Germline loops: CDR1 GTSNPN, CDR2 SVGIG (reference sequence). The CDR3 nucleotides read TGTGCCTGGGGGGCCCGAGGCACTGGGGCCAACGTCCTGACTTTC. Translation gives CAWGARGTGANVLTF.

The rearrangement joins TRBV7-9 to TRBJ2-3; possibly TRBD1 for D (5 bases). V lost 3 bases and J 3 bases, leaving 13 bases between the germline ends. Germline V CDR1 and CDR2: SEHNR, FQNEAQ (reference sequence). CDR3 length equals 15 residues. CDR3 amino acids: CASSFARGSTDTQYF. The CDR3 coding sequence is TGTGCCAGCAGCTTTGCTAGGGGCTCGACAGATACGCAGTATTTT.

V usage is TRBV30 and J usage is TRBJ2-3, with TRBD2 matching 10 bases. With 4 bases clipped from V and 5 bases from J, the junction kept 3 bases outside the gene matches. CDR1 and CDR2 (germline): GTSNPN, SVGIG (reference sequence). The CDR3 has 13 amino acids. The CDR3 sequence: CAWKGLARDTQYF. CDR3 bases: TGTGCCTGGAAGGGACTAGCGAGAGATACGCAGTATTTT.

V is TRBV9 and J is TRBJ2-1; perhaps TRBD2 as D (7 bases). The V gene's germline CDR1 is SGDLS and CDR2 YYNGEE. The CDR3 totals 14 residues. Trimming took off 7 bases at V and 6 bases at J, with 17 bases between the two ends. CDR3 coding DNA: TGTGCCAGCCGAAACCCGGGGGGCGTCAATGAGCAGTTCTTC. Translating gives CASRNPGGVNEQFF.

The V and J genes are TRBV15 and TRBJ2-1, with 8 bases fitting TRBD1. J was trimmed by 7 bases and V by 1 base; bases with no gene match: 9. The CDR3 extends over 16 amino acids. The germline CDR1 and CDR2 sequences are LNHNV and YYDKDF (reference sequence). In nucleotides, the CDR3 is TGTGCCACCAGCAGAGGGGGTCAGGGGGCGCAGAATGAGCAGTTCTTC. This codes for CATSRGGQGAQNEQFF.

V gene TRBV6-5 combines with J gene TRBJ2-1, with D tentatively TRBD2 (6 bases). Germline loops: CDR1 MNHEY, CDR2 SVGAGI. V lost 5 bases and J lost 11, with 16 bases in between. CDR3 length equals 13 residues. CDR3 sequence (DNA): TGTGCCAGCAGTGACCCCACTGGACTAAAGCAGTTCTTC. Residues: CASSDPTGLKQFF.